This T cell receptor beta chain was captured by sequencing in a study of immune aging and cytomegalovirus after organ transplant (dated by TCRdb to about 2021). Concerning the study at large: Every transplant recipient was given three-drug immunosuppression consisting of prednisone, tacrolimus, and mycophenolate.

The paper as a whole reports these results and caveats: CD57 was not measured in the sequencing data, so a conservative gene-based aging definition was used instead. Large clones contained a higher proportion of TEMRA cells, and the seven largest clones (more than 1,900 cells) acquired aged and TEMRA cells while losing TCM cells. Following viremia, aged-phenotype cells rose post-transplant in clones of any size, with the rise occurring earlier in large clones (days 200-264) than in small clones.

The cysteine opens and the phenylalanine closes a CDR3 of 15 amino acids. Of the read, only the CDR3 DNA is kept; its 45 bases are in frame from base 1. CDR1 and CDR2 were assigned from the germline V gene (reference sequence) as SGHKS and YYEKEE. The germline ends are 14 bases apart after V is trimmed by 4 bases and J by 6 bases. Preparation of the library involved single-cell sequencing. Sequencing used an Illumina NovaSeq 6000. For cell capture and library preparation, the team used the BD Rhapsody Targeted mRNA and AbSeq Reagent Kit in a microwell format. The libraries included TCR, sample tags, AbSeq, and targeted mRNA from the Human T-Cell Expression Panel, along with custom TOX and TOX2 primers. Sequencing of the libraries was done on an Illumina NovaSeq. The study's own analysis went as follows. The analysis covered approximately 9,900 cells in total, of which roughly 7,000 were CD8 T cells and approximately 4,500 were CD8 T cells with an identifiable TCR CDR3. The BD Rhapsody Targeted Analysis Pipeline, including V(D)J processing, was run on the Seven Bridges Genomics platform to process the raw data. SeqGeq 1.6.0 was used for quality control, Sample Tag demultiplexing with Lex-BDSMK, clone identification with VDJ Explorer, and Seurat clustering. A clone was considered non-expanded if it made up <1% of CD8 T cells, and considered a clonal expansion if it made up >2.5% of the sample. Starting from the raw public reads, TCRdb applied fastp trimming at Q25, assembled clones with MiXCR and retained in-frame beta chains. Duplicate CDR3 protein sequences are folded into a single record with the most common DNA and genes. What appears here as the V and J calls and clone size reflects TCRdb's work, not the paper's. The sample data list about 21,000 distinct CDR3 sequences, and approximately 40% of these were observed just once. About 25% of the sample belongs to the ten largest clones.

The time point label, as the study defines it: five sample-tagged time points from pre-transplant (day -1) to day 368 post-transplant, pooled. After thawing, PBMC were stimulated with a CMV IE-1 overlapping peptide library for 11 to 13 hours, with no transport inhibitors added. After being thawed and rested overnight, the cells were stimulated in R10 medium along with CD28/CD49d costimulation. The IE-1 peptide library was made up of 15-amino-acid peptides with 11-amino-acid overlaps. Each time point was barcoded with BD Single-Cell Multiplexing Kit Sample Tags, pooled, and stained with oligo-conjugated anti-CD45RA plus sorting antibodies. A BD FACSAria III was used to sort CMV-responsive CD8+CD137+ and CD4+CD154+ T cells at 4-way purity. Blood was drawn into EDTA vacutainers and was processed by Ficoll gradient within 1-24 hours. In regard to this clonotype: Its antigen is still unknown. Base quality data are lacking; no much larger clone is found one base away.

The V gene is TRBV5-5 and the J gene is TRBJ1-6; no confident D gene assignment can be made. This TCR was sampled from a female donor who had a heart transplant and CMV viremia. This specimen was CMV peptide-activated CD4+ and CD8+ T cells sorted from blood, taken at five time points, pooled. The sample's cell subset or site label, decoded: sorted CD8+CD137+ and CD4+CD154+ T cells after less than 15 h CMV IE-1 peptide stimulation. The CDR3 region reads CASSPEWGPNSPLHF. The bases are TGTGCCAGCAGCCCGGAATGGGGTCCTAATTCACCCCTCCACTTT.